The clone carrying this T cell receptor beta chain has just one count. Germline trimming cut 1 base from V and 13 bases from J; bases unmatched to any gene: 7. Per germline, CDR1 GTSNPN and CDR2 SVGIG (reference sequence). The CDR3 runs to 11 residues. This specimen comes from a study of technical replicates of blood from a handful of donors. Assay: immunoSEQ multiplex PCR; the TCRdb copy retains only in-frame clones and omits some. This table holds under 85,000 clones, 85% to 95% found once. Sequenced sample: T cells isolated from PBMCs. This chain connects TRBV30 to TRBJ2-7; 7 nucleotides line up with TRBD2. The receptor was isolated from a human donor in good health. Here the CDR3 reads CAWSDGGTPYF. Here the CDR3 DNA reads TGTGCCTGGAGTGACGGGGGGACGCCTTACTTC.